This passage covers 7 T cell receptor beta chains from one sample sequenced in a study of tumor-infiltrating lymphocytes in oesophageal squamous cell carcinoma. TCRdb recomputed calls from the PCR reads with MiXCR, one row per CDR3 protein. The sample has just under 20,000 distinct CDR3 sequences; more than 40% are singletons. The sample was normal esophageal tissue next to the tumor. These receptors came from a male donor with esophageal squamous cell carcinoma.

The CDR3 protein is CASSLVSVYNEQFF. DNA of the CDR3: TGTGCCAGCAGCTTAGTTAGCGTATACAATGAGCAGTTCTTC. The chain carries TRBV7-8 and TRBJ2-7; possible D gene TRBD2, 5 bases. The J call could be wrong; TRBJ2-1 is a better fit for the DNA end. The CDR3 totals 14 residues. Germline values: CDR1 SGHVS, CDR2 FQNEAQ.

By share, this clonotype ranks as medium-sized. The genes are TRBV7-9 and TRBJ2-7; D may be TRBD1 (6 bases). The CDR3 contains 13 residues. Trimming shortened V by 7 bases and J by 6 bases, and 16 bases separated the two germline ends. Germline V CDR1 and CDR2: SEHNR, FQNEAQ (reference sequence). CDR3 region: CASTSEGGFEQYF. Here the CDR3 DNA reads TGTGCCAGCACCTCGGAAGGGGGATTCGAGCAGTACTTC.

This clonotype was counted ten times or more. This chain connects TRBV11-2 to TRBJ2-3, with 8 bases aligning to TRBD2. CDR3 size: 16 residues. Trimming at V came to 1 base and at J to 0 bases, leaving 3 bases not matched to a gene. The germline V gene has CDR1 SGHAT and CDR2 FQNNGV. This CDR3 is CASSLGASGSTDTQYF. CDR3 sequence (DNA): TGTGCCAGCAGCTTAGGGGCTAGCGGGAGCACAGATACGCAGTATTTT.

V is TRBV7-8 and J is TRBJ1-1; possibly TRBD1 for D (5 bases). This CDR3 has 14 amino acids. The germline gives CDR1 SGHVS, CDR2 FQNEAQ. The V gene lost 1 base and the J gene lost 2 bases, with 8 bases spanning the gap. The CDR3 DNA reads TGTGCCAGCAGCTTAGGTGACAGTAACACTGAAGCTTTCTTT. Its protein is CASSLGDSNTEAFF.

Of note for this clonotype: The junction differs from germline at one of its ends, possibly a read error. The chain joins TRBV7-6 to TRBJ2-5; TRBD2 aligns across 9 bases. Germline V gives CDR1 SGHVS, CDR2 FNYEAQ. The CDR3 is 14 amino acids. The CDR3 region has the DNA TGTGCCAGCAGCATAGCGGGAGTTGGAGAGACCCAGTACTTC. Translated, it gives CASSIAGVGETQYF. The full variable domain, with the rest looked up from reference TRBV7-6 and TRBJ2-5, is GAGVSQSPRYKVTKRGQDVALRCDPISGHVSLYWYRQALGQGPEFLTYFNYEAQQDKSGLPNDRFSAERPEGSISTLTIQRTEQRDSAMYRCASSIAGVGETQYFGPGTRLLVL.

This clonotype was seen only a few times. The rearrangement uses TRBV6-5 and TRBJ2-5; 7 nucleotides agree with TRBD1. There are 13 residues in the CDR3. Trimming took 5 bases from V and 7 from J; bases not matched to a gene: 7. Germline V gene sequence: CDR1 MNHEY, CDR2 SVGAGI. Here the CDR3 reads CASSRTGEGTQYF. For the CDR3, the DNA is TGTGCCAGCAGTCGGACAGGAGAGGGGACCCAGTACTTC.

The chain employs TRBV28 and TRBJ2-5; TRBD1 matches at 9 bases. The trim removed 5 bases at V and 2 bases at J, leaving 3 bases unmatched. The CDR3 extends over 14 amino acids. Germline values: CDR1 MDHEN, CDR2 SYDVKM. CDR3 sequence: CASSRQGGQETQYF. The CDR3 DNA follows: TGTGCCAGCAGTCGACAGGGGGGACAAGAGACCCAGTACTTC.